This TCR beta chain was profiled in a study of T cell responses to AZD1222 COVID-19 vaccine. Study-level background: Some second doses came at about 4 weeks and others at about 12 weeks; these were pooled.

The junction had 24 bases not matched to a gene; V was cut back by 0 bases and J by 5 bases. The CDR3 runs 22 residues. Germline V gene data show CDR1 as SGDLS and CDR2 as YYNGEE. Findings of the study overall: Recipients of AZD1222 seropositive at baseline numbered only five or six. The repertoires were collected only after the peak T cell response. Clonal diversity was possibly underestimated, and white British individuals and females predominated among donors.

Notes on this clone: Its antigen remains unknown.

Profiled with immunoSEQ multiplex PCR; TCRdb holds only in-frame clones, not every one. Of about 150,000 clones listed, roughly 87% are singletons. The chain joins TRBV9 to TRBJ2-2; 8 bases map to TRBD1. This TCR derives from an adult in good health. The sample here was peripheral blood, taken on day 0 of AZD1222 vaccination. CDR3 bases: TGTGCCAGCAGCGTAGCTCACGCGGGCAGGGGGCTATCTTTGTGGAAAACCGGGGAGCTGTTTTTT. Amino acids: CASSVAHAGRGLSLWKTGELFF.